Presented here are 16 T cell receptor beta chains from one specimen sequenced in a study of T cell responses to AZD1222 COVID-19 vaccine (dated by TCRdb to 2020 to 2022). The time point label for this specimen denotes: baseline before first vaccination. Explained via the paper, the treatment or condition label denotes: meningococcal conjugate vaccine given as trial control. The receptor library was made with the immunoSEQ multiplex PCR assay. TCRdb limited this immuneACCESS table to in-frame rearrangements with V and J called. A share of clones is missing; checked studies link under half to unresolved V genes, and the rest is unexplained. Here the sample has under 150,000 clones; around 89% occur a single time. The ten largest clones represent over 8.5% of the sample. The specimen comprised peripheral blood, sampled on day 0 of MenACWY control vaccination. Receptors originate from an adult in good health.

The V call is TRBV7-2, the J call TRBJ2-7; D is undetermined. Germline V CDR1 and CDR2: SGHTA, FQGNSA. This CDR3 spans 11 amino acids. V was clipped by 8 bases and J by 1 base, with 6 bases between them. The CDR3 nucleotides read TGTGCCAGCGAAGAATCCTACGAGCAGTACTTC. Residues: CASEESYEQYF. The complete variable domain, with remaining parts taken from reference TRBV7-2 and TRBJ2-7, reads GAGVSQSPSNKVTEKGKDVELRCDPISGHTALYWYRQSLGQGLEFLIYFQGNSAPDKSGLPSDRFSAERTGGSVSTLTIQRTQQEDSAVYLCASEESYEQYFGPGTRLTVT.

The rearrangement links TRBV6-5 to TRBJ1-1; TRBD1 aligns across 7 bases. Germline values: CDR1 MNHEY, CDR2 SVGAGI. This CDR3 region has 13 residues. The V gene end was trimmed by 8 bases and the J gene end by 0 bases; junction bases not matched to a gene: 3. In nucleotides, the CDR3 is TGTGCCAGCCCTACAGGGGTGAACACTGAAGCTTTCTTT. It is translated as CASPTGVNTEAFF.

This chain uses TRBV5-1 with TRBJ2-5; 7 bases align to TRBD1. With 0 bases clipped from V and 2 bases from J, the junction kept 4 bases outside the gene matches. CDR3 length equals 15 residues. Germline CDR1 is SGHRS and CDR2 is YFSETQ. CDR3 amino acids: CASSLGGTEQETQYF. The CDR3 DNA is TGCGCCAGCAGCTTGGGGGGGACAGAGCAAGAGACCCAGTACTTC.

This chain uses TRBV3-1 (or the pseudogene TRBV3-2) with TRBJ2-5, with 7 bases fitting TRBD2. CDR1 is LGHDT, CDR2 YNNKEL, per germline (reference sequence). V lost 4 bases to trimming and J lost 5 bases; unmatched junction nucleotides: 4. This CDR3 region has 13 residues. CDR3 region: CASSLPGGETQYF. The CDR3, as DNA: TGTGCCAGCAGCCTTCCCGGGGGGGAGACCCAGTACTTC.

This CDR3 reads CASSLRSNRASGNTIYF. For the CDR3, the DNA is TGTGCCAGCAGCTTACGTTCCAACCGGGCTTCGGGAAACACCATATATTTT. The V gene is TRBV7-6, the J gene TRBJ1-3; D is undetermined. Trimming removed 2 bases at V and 4 bases at J, with 18 bases between. The germline CDR1 and CDR2 sequences are SGHVS and FNYEAQ. This CDR3 contains 17 residues.

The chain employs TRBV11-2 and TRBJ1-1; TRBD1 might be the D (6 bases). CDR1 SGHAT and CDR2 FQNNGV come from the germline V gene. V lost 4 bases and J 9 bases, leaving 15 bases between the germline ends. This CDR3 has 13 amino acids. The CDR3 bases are TGTGCCAGCAGCTATAGCGGGCAGGGGAAAGCTTTCTTT. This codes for CASSYSGQGKAFF. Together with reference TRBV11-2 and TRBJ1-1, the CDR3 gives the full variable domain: EAGVAQSPRYKIIEKRQSVAFWCNPISGHATLYWYQQILGQGPKLLIQFQNNGVVDDSQLPKDRFSAERLKGVDSTLKIQPAKLEDSAVYLCASSYSGQGKAFFGQGTRLTVV.

The CDR3 here is CASSVEGGYNSPLHF. In DNA, the CDR3 is TGTGCCAGCAGCGTAGAAGGGGGCTATAATTCACCCCTCCACTTT. J is TRBJ1-6 and V is TRBV9; D possibly corresponds to TRBD1 (6 bases). The CDR3 sequence is 15 residues long. Germline V CDR1 and CDR2: SGDLS, YYNGEE. V shed 0 bases and J shed 3 bases, with 7 bases lying between them.

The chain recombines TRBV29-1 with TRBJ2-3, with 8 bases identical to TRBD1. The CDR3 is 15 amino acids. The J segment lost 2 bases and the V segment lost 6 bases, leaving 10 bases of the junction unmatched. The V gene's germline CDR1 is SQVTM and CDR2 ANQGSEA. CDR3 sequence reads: CSVPTGEGVTDTQYF. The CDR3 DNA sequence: TGCAGCGTACCGACAGGGGAAGGGGTCACAGATACGCAGTATTTT.

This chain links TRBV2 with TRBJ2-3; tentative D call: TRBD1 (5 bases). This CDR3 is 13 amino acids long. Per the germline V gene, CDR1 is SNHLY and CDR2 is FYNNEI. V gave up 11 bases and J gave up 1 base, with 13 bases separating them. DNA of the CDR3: TGTGCCGACAGTTCGTTGGGCACAGATACGCAGTATTTT. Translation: CADSSLGTDTQYF.

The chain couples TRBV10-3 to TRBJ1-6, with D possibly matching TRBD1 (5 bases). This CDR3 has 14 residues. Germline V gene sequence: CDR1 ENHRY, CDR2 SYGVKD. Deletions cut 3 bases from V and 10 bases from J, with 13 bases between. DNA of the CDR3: TGTGCCATCAGTGAAATGGAGTACAGGTCACCCCTCCACTTT. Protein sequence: CAISEMEYRSPLHF.

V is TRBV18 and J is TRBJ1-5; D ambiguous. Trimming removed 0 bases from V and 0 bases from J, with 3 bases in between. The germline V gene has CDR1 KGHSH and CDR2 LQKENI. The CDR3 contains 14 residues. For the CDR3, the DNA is TGTGCCAGCTCACCACCCTATAGCAATCAGCCCCAGCATTTT. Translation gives CASSPPYSNQPQHF.

The CDR3 spells CASSQALVSSYNEQFF. The CDR3 region has the DNA TGTGCCAGCAGCCAAGCCTTGGTGAGCTCCTACAATGAGCAGTTCTTC. The chain joins TRBV4-2 to TRBJ2-1; D is ambiguous. The CDR3 has 16 residues. V lost 1 base, J lost 0 bases, and 10 bases lay in between. Germline V lookup: CDR1 LGHNA, CDR2 YNFKEQ.

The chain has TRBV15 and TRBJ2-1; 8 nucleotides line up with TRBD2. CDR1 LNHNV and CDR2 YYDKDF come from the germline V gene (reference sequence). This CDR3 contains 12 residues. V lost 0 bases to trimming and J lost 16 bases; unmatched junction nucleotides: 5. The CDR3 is CATSRDPGGIFF. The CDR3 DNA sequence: TGTGCCACCAGCAGAGATCCGGGGGGGATTTTCTTC.

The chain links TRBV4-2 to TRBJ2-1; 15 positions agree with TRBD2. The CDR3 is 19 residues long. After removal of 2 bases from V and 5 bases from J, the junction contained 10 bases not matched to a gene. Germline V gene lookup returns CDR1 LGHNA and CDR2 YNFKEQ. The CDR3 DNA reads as TGTGCCAGCAGCCAAAATGGGGGACTAGCGGGAGGTTCAAACAATGAGCAGTTCTTC. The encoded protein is CASSQNGGLAGGSNNEQFF.

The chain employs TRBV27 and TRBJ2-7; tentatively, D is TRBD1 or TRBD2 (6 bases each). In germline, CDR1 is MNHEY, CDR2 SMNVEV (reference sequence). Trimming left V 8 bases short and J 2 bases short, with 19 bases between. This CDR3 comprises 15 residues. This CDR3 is CASCRRGWGPYEQYF. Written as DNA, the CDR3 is TGTGCCAGCTGTCGGAGGGGGTGGGGACCCTACGAGCAGTACTTC.

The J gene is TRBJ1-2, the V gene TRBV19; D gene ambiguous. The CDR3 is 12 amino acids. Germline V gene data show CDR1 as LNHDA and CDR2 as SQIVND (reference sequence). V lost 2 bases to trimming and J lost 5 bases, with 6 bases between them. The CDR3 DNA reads TGTGCCAGTAGTATACCCGGTTATGGCTACACCTTC. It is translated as CASSIPGYGYTF.